Shown below are 15 T cell receptor beta chains from a single sample sequenced in a study of T cell responses to AZD1222 COVID-19 vaccine. Profiling relied on immunoSEQ multiplex PCR, and the TCRdb table lists in-frame clones only, not all of them. Of more than 95,000 clones in the sample, 92% were seen once. This sample comprised peripheral blood, obtained on day 0 of AZD1222 vaccination. These receptors originate from an adult in good health.

The chain is built from TRBV28 and TRBJ1-2; maybe TRBD1 (6 bases). Looked up from germline, CDR1 is MDHEN and CDR2 is SYDVKM. Trimming took off 8 bases at V and 1 base at J, with 14 bases between the two ends. CDR3 length: 14 amino acids. The CDR3 here is CASGGGPSNYGYTF. CDR3 sequence (DNA): TGTGCCAGCGGGGGCGGTCCGAGTAACTATGGCTACACCTTC.

The chain combines TRBV19 with TRBJ1-5; 9 bases agree with TRBD1. The length of the CDR3 is 15 residues. CDR1 and CDR2 from the germline V gene are LNHDA and SQIVND (reference sequence). Losses at the gene ends were 0 bases for V and 4 bases for J; bases not matched to a gene: 1. The CDR3 nucleotides read TGTGCCAGTAGTATAGAGGGGACAGGGAATCAGCCCCAGCATTTT. This translates into CASSIEGTGNQPQHF.

This clone was seen a single time. The V and J genes are TRBV6-5 and TRBJ1-5; D is undetermined. V was shortened by 4 bases and J by 0 bases, with 7 bases between the two germline ends. The V gene's germline CDR1 is MNHEY and CDR2 SVGAGI. CDR3 length: 14 residues. CDR3 sequence reads: CASSSPHSNQPQHF. The CDR3 DNA reads as TGTGCCAGCAGTTCCCCGCATAGCAATCAGCCCCAGCATTTT.

This chain connects TRBV10-3 to TRBJ2-1; TRBD2 aligns across 7 bases. Germline V CDR1 and CDR2: ENHRY, SYGVKD. The length of the CDR3 is 17 residues. Trimming took 2 bases from V and 5 from J; bases not matched to a gene: 12. CDR3 region: CAISEPGLVQSHNEQFF. In DNA, the CDR3 is TGTGCCATCAGTGAGCCCGGACTAGTTCAATCCCACAATGAGCAGTTCTTC.

This chain connects TRBV30 to TRBJ1-5, with 7 nucleotides matching TRBD1. CDR1 GTSNPN and CDR2 SVGIG come from the germline V gene (reference sequence). This CDR3 has 13 residues. Trimming cost V 5 bases and J 7 bases; bases outside gene matches: 8. CDR3 loop: CAWGDSALQPQHF. The CDR3 DNA reads TGTGCCTGGGGGGACAGTGCTCTACAGCCCCAGCATTTT.

The chain employs TRBV6-1 and TRBJ2-7; TRBD1 matches 8 bases. V shed 4 bases, J shed 3 bases, and the junction held 11 bases outside the gene matches. Looked up from germline, CDR1 is MNHNS and CDR2 is SASEGT. The CDR3 runs 16 residues. The CDR3: CASSAWSGQVFYEQYF. CDR3 DNA sequence: TGTGCCAGCAGTGCCTGGTCGGGACAGGTTTTCTACGAGCAGTACTTC.

This clone has a single count. The chain recombines TRBV19 with TRBJ2-5; TRBD1 matches at 7 bases. Trimming cost V 3 bases and J 7 bases; bases outside gene matches: 14. CDR3 length: 16 residues. CDR1 is LNHDA, CDR2 SQIVND, per germline (reference sequence). The chain's CDR3 is CASSISPGQSSGTQYF. As DNA, the CDR3 is TGTGCCAGTAGTATTTCGCCGGGACAGTCATCGGGGACCCAGTACTTC.

The chain uses TRBV14 and TRBJ1-6; D gene unclear. This CDR3 comprises 16 residues. Germline loops: CDR1 SGHDN, CDR2 FVKESK. V gave up 0 bases and J gave up 0 bases, with 6 bases separating them. The DNA for the CDR3 is TGTGCCAGCAGCCAAGAGGGGAGCTCCTATAATTCACCCCTCCACTTT. Protein sequence: CASSQEGSSYNSPLHF.

V gene TRBV6-4 combines with J gene TRBJ1-2; 7 bases are shared with TRBD1. Trimming at V came to 5 bases and at J to 8 bases, leaving 14 bases not matched to a gene. Per the germline V gene, CDR1 is MRHNA and CDR2 is SNTAGT. The CDR3 spans 15 residues. The chain's CDR3 is CASSTELTGLEGYTF. DNA of the CDR3: TGTGCCAGCAGTACGGAATTGACAGGGTTAGAGGGCTACACCTTC.

In DNA form, the CDR3 reads TGTGCCAGCCGACAGGGACAGGGTTACTCCTACGAGCAGTACTTC. Protein sequence: CASRQGQGYSYEQYF. This rearrangement joins TRBV2 to TRBJ2-7, with 9 bases identical to TRBD1. Unmatched junction bases numbered 8, after V lost 8 bases and J lost 0 bases. There are 15 residues in the CDR3. The germline V gene encodes CDR1 SNHLY and CDR2 FYNNEI.

The chain couples TRBV10-3 to TRBJ1-2; 8 bases map to TRBD1. The CDR3 is made up of 15 amino acids. J was trimmed by 3 bases and V by 5 bases; bases with no gene match: 8. The germline V gene encodes CDR1 ENHRY and CDR2 SYGVKD. CDR3 sequence (DNA): TGTGCCATCAGTCGTCCCCCGACAGGGGACTATGGCTACACCTTC. Its protein is CAISRPPTGDYGYTF.

The genes are TRBV29-1 and TRBJ2-1, with 7 bases that match TRBD1. Trimming at V came to 8 bases and at J to 1 base, leaving 5 bases not matched to a gene. The CDR3 extends over 13 amino acids. The germline CDR1 and CDR2 sequences are SQVTM and ANQGSEA. The CDR3 reads CSSRQGSYNEQFF. CDR3 nucleotides: TGCAGCTCCAGACAGGGTTCCTACAATGAGCAGTTCTTC.

This chain uses TRBV7-2 with TRBJ2-2; 7 bases are shared with TRBD2. The J segment lost 4 bases and the V segment lost 5 bases, leaving 10 bases of the junction unmatched. Looked up from germline, CDR1 is SGHTA and CDR2 is FQGNSA. The CDR3 is 16 residues long. The CDR3 coding sequence is TGTGCCAGCAGCACCTGGGCGGGGGATTCCACCGGGGAGCTGTTTTTT. Residues: CASSTWAGDSTGELFF. Complete variable domain (other parts from reference TRBV7-2 and TRBJ2-2): GAGVSQSPSNKVTEKGKDVELRCDPISGHTALYWYRQSLGQGLEFLIYFQGNSAPDKSGLPSDRFSAERTGGSVSTLTIQRTQQEDSAVYLCASSTWAGDSTGELFFGEGSRLTVL.

Only one count was recorded for this clone. The gene calls are TRBV19 and TRBJ2-1; 16 bases align to TRBD2. The CDR3 is made up of 17 amino acids. The V gene end was trimmed by 7 bases and the J gene end by 2 bases; junction bases not matched to a gene: 5. Germline V gene sequence: CDR1 LNHDA, CDR2 SQIVND (reference sequence). CDR3 amino acids: CASMGLAGGPTYNEQFF. For the CDR3, the DNA is TGTGCCAGTATGGGACTAGCGGGAGGGCCCACCTACAATGAGCAGTTCTTC.

The chain joins TRBV28 to TRBJ1-5; possibly TRBD1 for D (6 bases). The germline gives CDR1 MDHEN, CDR2 SYDVKM. This CDR3 region has 15 residues. V was clipped by 5 bases and J by 7 bases, with 18 bases between them. CDR3 in amino acids: CASSRPQGKGQPQHF. Here the CDR3 DNA reads TGTGCCAGCAGTAGACCTCAGGGGAAGGGACAGCCCCAGCATTTT.